This T cell receptor beta chain was profiled in a study of cytomegalovirus exposure and HLA in healthy donors. The study, taken as a whole, reports: One later analysis reportedly identified an Asian-associated ancestry cluster that showed fewer N-insertions than the roughly 700-donor mean. In the analysis, some V segments, TRBV6-2 and TRBV6-3 included, were excluded as indistinguishable.

PCR was performed using 60 Vbeta and 13 Jbeta primers. The protocol was immunoSEQ multiplex PCR, while the TCRdb copy is restricted to in-frame clones and leaves out a portion. This sample has over 100,000 clones; roughly two thirds occur once, and the top ten carry about 2%. Comment on this clone: Its antigen remains unknown.

From germline, CDR1 is MNHNS and CDR2 SASEGT. The CDR3 contains 14 residues. V lost 4 bases to trimming and J lost 4 bases; unmatched junction nucleotides: 6. This chain uses TRBV6-1 with TRBJ1-1; 7 nucleotides line up with TRBD1. The sample taken for sequencing was PBMCs. This TCR derives from a woman between 25 and 40 years old in good health and CMV-seronegative. This chain's CDR3 is CASSATGSSTEAFF. CDR3 DNA: TGTGCCAGCAGTGCGACAGGGTCCAGCACTGAAGCTTTCTTT.